Below, 9 T cell receptor beta chains from the same sample are listed, as sequenced in a study of cytomegalovirus exposure and HLA in healthy donors (dated by TCRdb to 2016 to 2017). The library was made by the immunoSEQ multiplex PCR assay. For the multiplex PCR, a mixture combining 60 forward primers for TCR Vbeta segments and 13 reverse primers for TCR Jbeta segments was used. The table was pulled from immuneACCESS by TCRdb, which kept in-frame rearrangements only. Such tables lose some clones; where checked, under half of the loss comes from unresolved V genes, and the rest has no known cause. The sample table records around 250,000 clones; 80% to 95% of these occur just once. Jointly, the top ten make up about 1.7% of the sample. Sequenced sample: PBMCs. These receptors were collected from a girl aged 2 to 9 in good health and CMV-seronegative.

The chain uses TRBV10-1 and TRBJ2-2; D possibly corresponds to TRBD2 (6 bases). Trimming took 8 bases from V and 0 from J, leaving 7 bases between them. CDR1 and CDR2 (germline): WNHNN, SYGVQD (reference sequence). The CDR3 is 13 amino acids. The CDR3 sequence is CASRGTNTGELFF. The CDR3 DNA sequence: TGCGCCAGCCGGGGGACGAACACCGGGGAGCTGTTTTTT.

The V gene is TRBV2, the J gene TRBJ2-1, with TRBD2 matching 13 bases. Germline CDR1 is SNHLY and CDR2 is FYNNEI. The CDR3 length is 17 residues. The trim removed 8 bases at V and 9 bases at J, leaving 16 bases unmatched. This chain's CDR3 is CASGRPFGLAGVSEQFF. The CDR3 DNA reads as TGTGCCAGCGGAAGGCCGTTTGGACTAGCGGGAGTTAGTGAGCAGTTCTTC.

The rearrangement links TRBV30 to TRBJ2-5, with a tentative D call TRBD2 (6 bases). The length of the CDR3 is 14 residues. V gave up 2 bases and J gave up 7 bases, with 17 bases separating them. Germline-derived CDR1 and CDR2 are GTSNPN and SVGIG (reference sequence). CDR3 amino acids: CAWSTMGGTVTQYF. The CDR3 DNA reads as TGTGCCTGGAGTACCATGGGGGGAACTGTGACCCAGTACTTC. Together with reference TRBV30 and TRBJ2-5, the CDR3 gives the full variable domain: SQTIHQWPATLVQPVGSPLSLECTVEGTSNPNLYWYRQAAGRGLQLLFYSVGIGQISSEVPQNLSASRPQDRQFILSSKKLLLSDSGFYLCAWSTMGGTVTQYFGPGTRLLVL.

This clone was seen only once. V is TRBV28 and J is TRBJ1-5, with D hard to call. The CDR3 loop spans 13 amino acids. V was shortened by 6 bases and J by 0 bases, with 6 bases between the two germline ends. Germline V gives CDR1 MDHEN, CDR2 SYDVKM. The DNA of the CDR3 is TGTGCCAGCAGCTATTATAGCAATCAGCCCCAGCATTTT. Translated, it gives CASSYYSNQPQHF.

The chain combines TRBV10-3 with TRBJ1-1; D call uncertain. The CDR3 covers 14 residues. Germline V gene lookup returns CDR1 ENHRY and CDR2 SYGVKD. V lost 4 bases and J 6 bases, leaving 15 bases between the germline ends. The CDR3 nucleotides read TGTGCCATCAGTGTTCTGGAGCGTGAGTCTGAAGCTTTCTTT. Translated, it gives CAISVLERESEAFF.

This chain joins TRBV6-5 and TRBJ2-7; tentative D call: TRBD2 (6 bases). Germline CDR1 and CDR2: MNHEY and SVGAGI. The CDR3 contains 14 residues. V lost 7 bases and J lost 5, with 18 bases in between. CDR3 protein: CASTNRDSTNEQYF. CDR3 bases: TGTGCCAGCACCAATCGGGACTCCACTAACGAGCAGTACTTC.

The genes are TRBV5-1 and TRBJ2-1, with TRBD2 identical over 10 bases. V gave up 6 bases and J gave up 10 bases; unmatched junction bases: 13. CDR3 length: 15 amino acids. In germline, CDR1 is SGHRS, CDR2 YFSETQ. The CDR3 DNA is TGCGCCAGCACATTCCGGCTAGCGGGGGATAGGGAGCAGTTCTTC. Protein product: CASTFRLAGDREQFF.

The chain employs TRBV18 and TRBJ1-1; D is possibly TRBD1 (6 bases). V gave up 3 bases and J gave up 4 bases, with 21 bases separating them. Germline CDR1 is KGHSH and CDR2 is LQKENI. This CDR3 contains 17 residues. CDR3 nucleotide sequence: TGTGCCAGCTCACCCCTGGGAGGGGGTGTCAGGGGCACTGAAGCTTTCTTT. Translated: CASSPLGGGVRGTEAFF.

This sequence joins TRBV13 and TRBJ2-1, with 11 positions matching TRBD1. This CDR3 has 16 residues. Germline CDR1 reads PRHDT; CDR2 reads FYEKMQ (reference sequence). V lost 5 bases, J lost 6 bases, and 9 bases stayed unmatched. CDR3 in amino acids: CASSEGQGDKSNEQFF. The DNA of the CDR3 is TGTGCCAGCAGCGAGGGACAGGGGGACAAGAGCAATGAGCAGTTCTTC.